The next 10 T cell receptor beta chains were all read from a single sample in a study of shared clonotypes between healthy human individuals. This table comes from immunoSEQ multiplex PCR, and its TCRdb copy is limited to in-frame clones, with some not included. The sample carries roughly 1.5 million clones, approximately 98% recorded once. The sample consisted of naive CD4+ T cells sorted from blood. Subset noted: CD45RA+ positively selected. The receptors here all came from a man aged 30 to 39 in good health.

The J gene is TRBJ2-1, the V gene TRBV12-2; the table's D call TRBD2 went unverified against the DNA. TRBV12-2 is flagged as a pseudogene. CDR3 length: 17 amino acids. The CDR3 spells CASRDLGERAAPGEQFF. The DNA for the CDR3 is TGTGCAAGTCGCGACCTGGGAGAGCGGGCGGCCCCCGGGGAGCAGTTCTTC.

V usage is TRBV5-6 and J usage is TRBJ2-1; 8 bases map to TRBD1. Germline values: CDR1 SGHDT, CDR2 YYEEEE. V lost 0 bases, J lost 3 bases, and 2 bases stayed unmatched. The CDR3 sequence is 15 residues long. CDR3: CASSLVGQVYNEQFF. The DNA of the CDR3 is TGTGCCAGCAGCTTGGTGGGACAGGTCTACAATGAGCAGTTCTTC.

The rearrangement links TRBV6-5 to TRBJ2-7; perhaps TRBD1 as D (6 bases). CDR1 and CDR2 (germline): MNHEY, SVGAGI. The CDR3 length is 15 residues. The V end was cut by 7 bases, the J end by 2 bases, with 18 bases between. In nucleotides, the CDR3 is TGTGCCAGCACATCGCTACAGGGCCTTCCCTACGAGCAGTACTTC. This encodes CASTSLQGLPYEQYF.

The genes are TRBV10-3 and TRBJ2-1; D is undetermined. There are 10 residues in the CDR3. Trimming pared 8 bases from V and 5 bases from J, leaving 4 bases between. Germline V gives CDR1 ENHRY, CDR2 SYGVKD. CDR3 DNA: TGTGCCATCCCAAACAATGAGCAGTTCTTC. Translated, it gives CAIPNNEQFF.

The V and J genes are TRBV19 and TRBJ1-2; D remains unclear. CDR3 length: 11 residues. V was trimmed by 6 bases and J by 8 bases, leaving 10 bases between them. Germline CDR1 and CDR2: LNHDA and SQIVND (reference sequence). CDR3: CASSTPRGYTF. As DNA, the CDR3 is TGTGCCAGTAGCACCCCGAGGGGCTACACCTTC.

The CDR3 DNA reads TGTGCCAGCAGCGTGAGAGCAACGGGACAGGGCTACGAGCAGTACTTC. The encoded protein is CASSVRATGQGYEQYF. The rearrangement uses TRBV9 and TRBJ2-7, with TRBD1 matching over 9 bases. V trimming: 2 bases; J trimming: 3 bases; junction bases outside the gene matches: 9. Per germline, CDR1 SGDLS and CDR2 YYNGEE. The CDR3 consists of 16 residues.

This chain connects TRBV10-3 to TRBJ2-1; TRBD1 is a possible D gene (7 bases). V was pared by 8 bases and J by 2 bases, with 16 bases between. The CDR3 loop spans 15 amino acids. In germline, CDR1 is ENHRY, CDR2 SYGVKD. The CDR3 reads CAIGGGGQPYNEQFF. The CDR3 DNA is TGTGCCATCGGTGGAGGGGGACAGCCCTACAATGAGCAGTTCTTC.

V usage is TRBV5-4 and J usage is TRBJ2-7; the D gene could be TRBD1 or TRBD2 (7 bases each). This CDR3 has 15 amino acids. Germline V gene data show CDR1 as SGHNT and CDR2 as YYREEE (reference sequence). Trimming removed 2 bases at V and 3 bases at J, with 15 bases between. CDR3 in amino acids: CASSFRGGQSYEQYF. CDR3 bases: TGTGCCAGCAGCTTCCGCGGGGGACAGAGCTACGAGCAGTACTTC.

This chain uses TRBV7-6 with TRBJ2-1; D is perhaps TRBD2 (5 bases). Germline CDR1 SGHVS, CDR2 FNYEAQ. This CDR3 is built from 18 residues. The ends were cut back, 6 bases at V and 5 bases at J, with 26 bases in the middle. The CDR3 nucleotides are TGTGCCAGCAGTCGGACTCAATCTAAGACGATAAAGGACAATGAGCAGTTCTTC. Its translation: CASSRTQSKTIKDNEQFF. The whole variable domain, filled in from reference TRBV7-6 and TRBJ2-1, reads GAGVSQSPRYKVTKRGQDVALRCDPISGHVSLYWYRQALGQGPEFLTYFNYEAQQDKSGLPNDRFSAERPEGSISTLTIQRTEQRDSAMYRCASSRTQSKTIKDNEQFFGPGTRLTVL.

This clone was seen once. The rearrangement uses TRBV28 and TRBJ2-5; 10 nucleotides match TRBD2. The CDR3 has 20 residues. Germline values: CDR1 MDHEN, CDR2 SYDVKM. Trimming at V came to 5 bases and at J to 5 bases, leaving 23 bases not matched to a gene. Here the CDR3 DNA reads TGTGCCAGCAGTCCTACTGGATCTAGCGGGAGCATGTTGGGTGGGGAGACCCAGTACTTC. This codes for CASSPTGSSGSMLGGETQYF.